The sequence of this T cell receptor beta chain was determined in a study of OX40 agonist ivuxolimab in advanced cancers. Study details: Allowance was made for prior anti-PD-1, anti-PD-L1 or anti-CTLA-4 therapy, and about 44% had some. Overall study findings and caveats: Among the least clonally expanded were partial responders at 0.1-3.0 mg/kg.

A note on this clone: Its cognate antigen is unknown.

There are 13 residues in the CDR3. The germline V gene encodes CDR1 SGDLS and CDR2 YYNGEE. Trimming took off 3 bases at V and 6 bases at J, with 12 bases between the two ends. At cycle 4 day 1, cycle 7 day 1, and baseline, blood was sampled. This table comes from immunoSEQ multiplex PCR, and its TCRdb copy is limited to in-frame clones, with some not included. The sample yields about 14,000 clones, 82% seen once. The V and J genes are TRBV9 and TRBJ1-2, with D tentatively TRBD1 (6 bases). This TCR was recovered from an adult with an advanced solid tumor such as melanoma, head and neck, liver or kidney cancer. The source was CD4+ or CD8+ T cells sorted from blood, collected in a trial of the OX40 agonist ivuxolimab. The CDR3 sequence: CASSGRGRDGYTF. The CDR3 DNA is TGTGCCAGCAGCGGTCGGGGGCGCGATGGCTACACCTTC.